These T cell receptor beta chains were read from a single sample in a study of post-analysis software for immune sequencing data. TCRdb ran MiXCR on the PCR reads and lists one entry per CDR3 protein. Here the sample spans about 800,000 distinct CDR3 sequences, less than 35% being singletons. The sequencing sample was made of blood. These receptors were obtained from a girl aged 10-17 years with multiple sclerosis. Each CDR3 is given with its conserved first and last residue. The D gene is left open where the match is weak. Clone size is shown for a subset of rows, as once, few, many or a class of expanded clone.

V gene	clone size	J gene	D gene	CDR3 protein	CDR3 DNA
TRBV7-2	few	TRBJ1-2	.	CASSSRGGLDGYTF	TGTGCCAGCAGCTCCCGGGGGGGATTGGATGGCTACACCTTC
TRBV9	.	TRBJ2-7	.	CASSVAFPSYEQYF	TGTGCCAGCAGCGTAGCTTTCCCATCCTACGAGCAGTACTTC
TRBV7-9	.	TRBJ2-5	TRBD2	CASSKTGGPGEQYF	TGTGCCAGCAGCAAGACGGGAGGGCCAGGGGAGCAGTACTTC
TRBV7-2	few	TRBJ2-7	.	CASSLVRGMSYEQYF	TGTGCCAGCAGCTTAGTTCGCGGCATGAGCTACGAGCAGTACTTC
TRBV12-3/TRBV12-4	.	TRBJ1-5	.	CASSLRGGLDEPQHF	TGTGCCAGCAGTTTACGGGGGGGACTAGACGAACCCCAGCATTTT
TRBV24-1	few	TRBJ2-3	TRBD2	CATSDIAGGSQDTQYF	TGTGCCACCAGTGATATAGCGGGAGGTTCGCAAGATACGCAGTATTTT
TRBV29-1	many	TRBJ1-2	TRBD1	CSAPVGGSNYGYTF	TGCAGCGCTCCTGTAGGGGGCTCTAACTATGGCTACACCTTC
TRBV3-1	.	TRBJ1-2	.	CASSDLKTGNYGYTF	TGTGCCAGCAGCGACCTTAAAACAGGGAACTATGGCTACACCTTC
TRBV18	.	TRBJ2-4	.	CASSPSLSAKNIQYF	TGTGCCAGCTCACCAAGCCTGTCAGCCAAAAACATTCAGTACTTC
TRBV27	.	TRBJ2-1	TRBD2	CASGHSGGAYNEQFF	TGTGCCAGCGGGCATTCGGGGGGGGCCTACAATGAGCAGTTCTTC
TRBV15	.	TRBJ2-6	.	CATSRFGGTGTNVLTF	TGTGCCACCAGCAGATTCGGGGGCACTGGGACCAACGTCCTGACTTTC
TRBV6-1	many	TRBJ2-7	.	CASSVRSLHEQYF	TGTGCCAGCAGTGTTAGGAGCCTTCACGAGCAGTACTTC
TRBV24-1	.	TRBJ2-5	.	CATSESGPGVTQYF	TGTGCCACCAGTGAGTCCGGGCCAGGGGTGACCCAGTACTTC
TRBV10-3	few	TRBJ2-7	.	CAISALGRPNEQYF	TGTGCCATCAGTGCCTTGGGGAGGCCCAACGAGCAGTACTTC
TRBV2	few	TRBJ1-5	TRBD1	CASSGGVTGSNQPQHF	TGTGCCAGCTCTGGGGGGGTGACAGGGAGCAATCAGCCCCAGCATTTT
TRBV7-9	few	TRBJ1-1	.	CASSLGLGDAEAFF	TGTGCCAGCAGCTTAGGGCTGGGGGACGCTGAAGCTTTCTTT
TRBV29-1	.	TRBJ1-2	TRBD1	CSVEEAGGSYGYTF	TGCAGCGTTGAAGAGGCAGGGGGGTCCTATGGCTACACCTTC
TRBV20-1	few	TRBJ1-2	.	CSASERQYYGYTF	TGCAGTGCTAGTGAGCGACAGTACTATGGCTACACCTTC
TRBV6-2/TRBV6-3	.	TRBJ1-5	.	CATMGSTGRTRPQHF	TGTGCCACCATGGGGTCAACAGGACGTACCCGGCCCCAGCATTTT
TRBV29-1	many	TRBJ1-1	.	CSVEVTEAFF	TGCAGCGTCGAGGTCACTGAAGCTTTCTTT
TRBV4-2	.	TRBJ2-1	TRBD2	CASSQESLAGGSRHEQFF	TGTGCCAGCAGCCAAGAGTCGCTAGCGGGGGGGTCTCGGCATGAGCAGTTCTTC
TRBV20-1	.	TRBJ2-7	.	CSASPVQSGLYEQYF	TGCAGTGCTAGTCCGGTACAGAGTGGCCTCTACGAGCAGTACTTC
TRBV7-2	.	TRBJ2-7	TRBD1	CASTLTVTGYGEQYF	TGTGCCAGCACCCTAACGGTGACAGGGTACGGCGAGCAGTACTTC
TRBV20-1	few	TRBJ1-2	.	CSAPRDGGRGSGYTF	TGCAGTGCGCCACGGGACGGGGGAAGAGGAAGTGGCTACACCTTC
TRBV29-1	few	TRBJ1-1	TRBD1	CSVAALGQLGLNTEAFF	TGCAGCGTTGCAGCCTTGGGACAGCTTGGATTGAACACTGAAGCTTTCTTT
TRBV29-1	.	TRBJ2-4	.	CSVEVGGVAKNIQYF	TGCAGCGTTGAAGTTGGAGGGGTAGCCAAAAACATTCAGTACTTC
TRBV29-1	few	TRBJ2-7	.	CSVDLAGSYEQYF	TGCAGCGTTGACTTGGCGGGCTCCTACGAGCAGTACTTC
TRBV6-2/TRBV6-3	.	TRBJ2-7	TRBD1	CASNEPTGGISEQYF	TGTGCCAGCAACGAACCGACAGGGGGTATCTCCGAGCAGTACTTC
TRBV3-1	few	TRBJ1-5	.	CASSHLGGRQPQHF	TGTGCCAGCAGCCACCTGGGAGGGCGTCAGCCCCAGCATTTT
TRBV10-2	few	TRBJ1-5	TRBD1	CASNLDRANQPQHF	TGCGCCAGCAACCTGGACAGGGCTAATCAGCCCCAGCATTTT
TRBV10-3	.	TRBJ2-5	.	CAISVNLETQYF	TGTGCCATCAGTGTGAACTTAGAGACCCAGTACTTC
TRBV6-1	.	TRBJ1-1	.	CASSGTGTMNTEAFF	TGTGCCAGCAGTGGGACCGGGACAATGAACACTGAAGCTTTCTTT
TRBV7-2	few	TRBJ2-1	.	CASRPGVRGRAHEQFF	TGTGCCAGCAGACCAGGCGTGAGGGGCAGGGCCCATGAGCAGTTCTTC
TRBV7-8	.	TRBJ2-6	.	CASSLFGGGEAGANVLTF	TGTGCCAGCAGCTTATTCGGGGGCGGCGAGGCTGGGGCCAACGTCCTGACTTTC
TRBV10-3	.	TRBJ1-4	TRBD1	CAISRDSPNEKLFF	TGTGCCATCTCCCGGGACAGCCCTAATGAAAAACTGTTTTTT
TRBV20-1	few	TRBJ2-3	.	CSARAGVGDTQYF	TGCAGTGCTAGAGCAGGGGTAGGAGATACGCAGTATTTT
TRBV18	few	TRBJ2-1	TRBD1	CASLLLDRGTGEQFF	TGTGCCAGCTTACTCCTGGACAGGGGGACTGGTGAGCAGTTCTTC